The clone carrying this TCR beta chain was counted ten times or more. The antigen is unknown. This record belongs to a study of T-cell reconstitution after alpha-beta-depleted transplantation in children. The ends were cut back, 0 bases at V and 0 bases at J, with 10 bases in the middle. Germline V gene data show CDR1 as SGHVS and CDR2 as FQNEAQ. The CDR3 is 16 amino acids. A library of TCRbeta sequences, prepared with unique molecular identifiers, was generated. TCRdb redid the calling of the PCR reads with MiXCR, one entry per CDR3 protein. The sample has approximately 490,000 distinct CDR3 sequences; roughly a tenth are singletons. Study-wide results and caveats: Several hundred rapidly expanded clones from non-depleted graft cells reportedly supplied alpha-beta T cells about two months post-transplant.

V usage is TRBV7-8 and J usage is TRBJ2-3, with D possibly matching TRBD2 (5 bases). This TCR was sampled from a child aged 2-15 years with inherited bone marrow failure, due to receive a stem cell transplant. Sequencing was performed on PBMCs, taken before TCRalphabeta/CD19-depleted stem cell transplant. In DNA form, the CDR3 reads TGTGCCAGCAGCTTAGCCGGGGTAGCAAGCACAGATACGCAGTATTTT. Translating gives CASSLAGVASTDTQYF.